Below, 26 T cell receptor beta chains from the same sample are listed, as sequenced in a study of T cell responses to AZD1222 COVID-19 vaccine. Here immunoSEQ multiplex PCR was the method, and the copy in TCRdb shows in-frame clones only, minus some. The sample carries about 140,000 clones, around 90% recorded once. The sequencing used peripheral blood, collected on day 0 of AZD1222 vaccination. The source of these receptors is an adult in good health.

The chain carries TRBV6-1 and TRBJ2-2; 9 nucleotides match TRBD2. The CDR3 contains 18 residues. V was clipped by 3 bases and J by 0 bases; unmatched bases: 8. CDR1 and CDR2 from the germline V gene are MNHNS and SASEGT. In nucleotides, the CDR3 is TGTGCCAGCAGTGAGGAACTAGCGGGCCCGTCGAACACCGGGGAGCTGTTTTTT. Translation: CASSEELAGPSNTGELFF.

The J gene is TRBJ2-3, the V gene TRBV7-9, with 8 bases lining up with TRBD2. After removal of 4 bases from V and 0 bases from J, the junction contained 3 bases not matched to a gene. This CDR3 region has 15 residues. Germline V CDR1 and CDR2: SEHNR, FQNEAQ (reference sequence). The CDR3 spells CASSSRGVSTDTQYF. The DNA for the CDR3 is TGTGCCAGCAGCTCGCGGGGGGTTAGCACAGATACGCAGTATTTT.

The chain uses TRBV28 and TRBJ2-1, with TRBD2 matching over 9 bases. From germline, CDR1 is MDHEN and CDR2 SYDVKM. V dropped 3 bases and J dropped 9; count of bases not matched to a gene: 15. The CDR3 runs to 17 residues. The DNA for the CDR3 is TGTGCCAGCAGTTTCCGGAGTCTTAGCGGGAGTCGGCTTGAGCAGTTCTTC. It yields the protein CASSFRSLSGSRLEQFF.

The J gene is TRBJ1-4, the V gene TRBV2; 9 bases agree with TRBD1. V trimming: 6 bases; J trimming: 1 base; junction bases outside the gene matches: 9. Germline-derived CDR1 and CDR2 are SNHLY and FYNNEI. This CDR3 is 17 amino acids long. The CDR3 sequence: CASRTGGIWGTNEKLFF. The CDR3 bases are TGTGCCAGCAGGACAGGGGGAATTTGGGGAACTAATGAAAAACTGTTTTTT. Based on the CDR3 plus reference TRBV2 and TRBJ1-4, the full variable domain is EPEVTQTPSHQVTQMGQEVILRCVPISNHLYFYWYRQILGQKVEFLVSFYNNEISEKSEIFDDQFSVERPDGSNFTLKIRSTKLEDSAMYFCASRTGGIWGTNEKLFFGSGTQLSVL.

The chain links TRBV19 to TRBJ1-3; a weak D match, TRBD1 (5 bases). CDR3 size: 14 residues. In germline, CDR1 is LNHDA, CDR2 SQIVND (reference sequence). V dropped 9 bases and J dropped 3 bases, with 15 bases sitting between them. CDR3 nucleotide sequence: TGTGCCAGCAGGAGCTCGGGGGTTGGAAACACCATATATTTT. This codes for CASRSSGVGNTIYF. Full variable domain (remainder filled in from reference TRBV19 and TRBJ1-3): DGGITQSPKYLFRKEGQNVTLSCEQNLNHDAMYWYRQDPGQGLRLIYYSQIVNDFQKGDIAEGYSVSREKKESFPLTVTSAQKNPTAFYLCASRSSGVGNTIYFGEGSWLTVV.

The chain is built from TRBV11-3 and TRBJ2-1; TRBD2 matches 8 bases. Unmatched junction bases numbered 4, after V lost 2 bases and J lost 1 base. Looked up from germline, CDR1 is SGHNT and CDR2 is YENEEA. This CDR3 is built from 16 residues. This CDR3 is CASSLRSGSSYNEQFF. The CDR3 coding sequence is TGTGCCAGCAGCTTACGGAGCGGGAGTTCCTACAATGAGCAGTTCTTC.

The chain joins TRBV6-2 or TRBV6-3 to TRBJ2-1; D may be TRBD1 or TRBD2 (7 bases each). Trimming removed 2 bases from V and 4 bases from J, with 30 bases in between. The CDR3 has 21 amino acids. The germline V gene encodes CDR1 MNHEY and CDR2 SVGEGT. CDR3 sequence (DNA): TGTGCCAGCAGTTACAATAAACTAAGCGCGGGAGAGGGGGCCAGGTACAATGAGCAGTTCTTC. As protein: CASSYNKLSAGEGARYNEQFF.

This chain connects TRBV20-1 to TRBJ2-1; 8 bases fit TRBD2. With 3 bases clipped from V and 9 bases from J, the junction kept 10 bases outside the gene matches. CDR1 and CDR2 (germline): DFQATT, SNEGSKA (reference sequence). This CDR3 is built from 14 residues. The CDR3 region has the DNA TGCAGTGCTAGTACGGGAGGGGTCCGGAGTGAGCAGTTCTTC. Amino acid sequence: CSASTGGVRSEQFF.

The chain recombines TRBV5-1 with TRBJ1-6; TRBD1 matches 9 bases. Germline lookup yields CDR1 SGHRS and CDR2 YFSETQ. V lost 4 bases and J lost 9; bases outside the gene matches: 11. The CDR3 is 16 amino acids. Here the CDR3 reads CASSPGQGSIGSPLHF. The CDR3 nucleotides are TGCGCCAGCAGCCCAGGACAGGGGAGTATTGGTTCACCCCTCCACTTT. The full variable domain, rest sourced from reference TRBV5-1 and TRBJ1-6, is KAGVTQTPRYLIKTRGQQVTLSCSPISGHRSVSWYQQTPGQGLQFLFEYFSETQRNKGNFPGRFSGRQFSNSRSEMNVSTLELGDSALYLCASSPGQGSIGSPLHFGNGTRLTVT.

CDR3 in DNA: TGTGCCAGCAGCTCGCCAGGGGTAGCTAATGAAAAACTGTTTTTT. Translated, it gives CASSSPGVANEKLFF. V is TRBV7-6 and J is TRBJ1-4, with D possibly being TRBD1 (6 bases). The CDR3 runs to 15 residues. Germline V gene lookup returns CDR1 SGHVS and CDR2 FNYEAQ. V dropped 4 bases and J dropped 3 bases, with 12 bases sitting between them.

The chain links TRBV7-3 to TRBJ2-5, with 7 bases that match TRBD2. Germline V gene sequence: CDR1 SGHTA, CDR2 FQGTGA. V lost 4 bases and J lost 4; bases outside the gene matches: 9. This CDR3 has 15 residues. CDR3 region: CASSWAGGRLETQYF. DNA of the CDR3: TGTGCCAGCAGCTGGGCGGGCGGGAGATTAGAGACCCAGTACTTC.

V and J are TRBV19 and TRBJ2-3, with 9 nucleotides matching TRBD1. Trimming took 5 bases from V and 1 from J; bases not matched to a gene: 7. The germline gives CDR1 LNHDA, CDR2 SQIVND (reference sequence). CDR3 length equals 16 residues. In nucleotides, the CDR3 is TGTGCCAGTAGTCTCCACCGGACAGGGGGCACAGATACGCAGTATTTT. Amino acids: CASSLHRTGGTDTQYF.

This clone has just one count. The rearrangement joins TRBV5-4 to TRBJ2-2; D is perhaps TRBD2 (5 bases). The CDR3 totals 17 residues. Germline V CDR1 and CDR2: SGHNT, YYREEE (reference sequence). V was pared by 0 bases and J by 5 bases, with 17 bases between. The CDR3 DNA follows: TGTGCCAGCAGCTTGGCGGGCGGGTCGGCGCCTACCGGGGAGCTGTTTTTT. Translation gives CASSLAGGSAPTGELFF.

CDR3 sequence: CASREWGARETQYF. As DNA, the CDR3 is TGTGCCAGCAGAGAATGGGGGGCGAGGGAGACCCAGTACTTC. V and J are TRBV2 and TRBJ2-5, with D tentatively TRBD1 or TRBD2 (6 bases each). This CDR3 is built from 14 residues. Trimming left V 6 bases short and J 5 bases short, with 16 bases between. Per the germline V gene, CDR1 is SNHLY and CDR2 is FYNNEI.

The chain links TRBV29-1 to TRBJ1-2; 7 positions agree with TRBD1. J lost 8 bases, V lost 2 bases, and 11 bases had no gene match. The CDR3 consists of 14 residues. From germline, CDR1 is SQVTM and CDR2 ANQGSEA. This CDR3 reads CSVESLVVGGGYTF. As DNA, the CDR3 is TGCAGCGTTGAATCTCTGGTAGTAGGGGGCGGCTACACCTTC.

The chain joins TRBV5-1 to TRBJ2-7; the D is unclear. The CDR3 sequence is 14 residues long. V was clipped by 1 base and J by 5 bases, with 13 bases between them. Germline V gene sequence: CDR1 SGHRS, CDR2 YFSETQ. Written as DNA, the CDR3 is TGCGCCAGCAGCTTGTCGGTCTACAACGACGAGCAGTACTTC. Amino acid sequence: CASSLSVYNDEQYF.

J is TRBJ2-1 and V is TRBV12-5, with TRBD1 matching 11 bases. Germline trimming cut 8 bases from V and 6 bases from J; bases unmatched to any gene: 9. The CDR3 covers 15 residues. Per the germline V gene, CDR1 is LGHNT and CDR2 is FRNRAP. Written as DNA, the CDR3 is TGTGCTAGTTCGTCGGGGACAGGGGGTACCAATGAGCAGTTCTTC. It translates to CASSSGTGGTNEQFF. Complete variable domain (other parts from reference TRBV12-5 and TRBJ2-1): DARVTQTPRHKVTEMGQEVTMRCQPILGHNTVFWYRQTMMQGLELLAYFRNRAPLDDSGMPKDRFSAEMPDATLATLKIQPSEPRDSAVYFCASSSGTGGTNEQFFGPGTRLTVL.

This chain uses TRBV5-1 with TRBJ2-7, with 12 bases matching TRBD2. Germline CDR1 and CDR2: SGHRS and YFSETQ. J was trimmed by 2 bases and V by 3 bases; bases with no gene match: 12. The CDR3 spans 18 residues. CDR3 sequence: CASSSPGLAGPRAYEQYF. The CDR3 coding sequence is TGCGCCAGCAGCTCACCGGGACTAGCGGGCCCCAGGGCCTACGAGCAGTACTTC.

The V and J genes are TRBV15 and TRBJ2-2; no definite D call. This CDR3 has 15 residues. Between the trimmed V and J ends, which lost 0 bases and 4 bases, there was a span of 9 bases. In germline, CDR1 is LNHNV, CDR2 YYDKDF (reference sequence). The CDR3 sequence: CATSRDAVATGELFF. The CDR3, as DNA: TGTGCCACCAGCAGAGATGCGGTTGCCACCGGGGAGCTGTTTTTT.

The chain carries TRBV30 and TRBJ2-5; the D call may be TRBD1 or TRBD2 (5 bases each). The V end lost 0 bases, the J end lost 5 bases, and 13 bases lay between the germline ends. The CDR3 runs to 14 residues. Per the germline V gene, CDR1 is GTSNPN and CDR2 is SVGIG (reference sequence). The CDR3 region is CAWSVGAQSETQYF. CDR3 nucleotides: TGTGCCTGGAGTGTCGGGGCACAAAGCGAGACCCAGTACTTC.

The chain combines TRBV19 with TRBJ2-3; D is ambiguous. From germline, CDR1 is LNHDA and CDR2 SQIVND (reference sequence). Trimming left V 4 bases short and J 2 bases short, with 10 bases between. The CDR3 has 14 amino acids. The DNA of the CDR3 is TGTGCCAGTAGTAAGTTGTCACTCACAGATACGCAGTATTTT. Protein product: CASSKLSLTDTQYF.

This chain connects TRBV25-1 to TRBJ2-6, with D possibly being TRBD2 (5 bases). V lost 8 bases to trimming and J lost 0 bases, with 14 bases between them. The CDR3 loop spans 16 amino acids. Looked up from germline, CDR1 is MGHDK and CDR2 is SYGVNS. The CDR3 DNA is TGTGCCAGCCAGAGGAAAGGGAGCTCTGGGGCCAACGTCCTGACTTTC. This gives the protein CASQRKGSSGANVLTF.

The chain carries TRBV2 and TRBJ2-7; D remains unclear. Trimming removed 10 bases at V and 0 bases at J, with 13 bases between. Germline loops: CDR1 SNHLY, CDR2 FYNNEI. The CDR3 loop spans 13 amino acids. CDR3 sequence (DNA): TGTGCCACCCTCGTGGGCGGCTCCTACGAGCAGTACTTC. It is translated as CATLVGGSYEQYF.

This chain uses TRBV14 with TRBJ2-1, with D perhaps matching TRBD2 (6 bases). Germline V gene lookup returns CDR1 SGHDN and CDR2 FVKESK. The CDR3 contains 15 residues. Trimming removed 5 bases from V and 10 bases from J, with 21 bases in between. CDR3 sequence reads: CASSNWRLGHREQFF. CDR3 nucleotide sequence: TGTGCCAGCAGCAACTGGCGACTAGGCCATCGGGAGCAGTTCTTC.

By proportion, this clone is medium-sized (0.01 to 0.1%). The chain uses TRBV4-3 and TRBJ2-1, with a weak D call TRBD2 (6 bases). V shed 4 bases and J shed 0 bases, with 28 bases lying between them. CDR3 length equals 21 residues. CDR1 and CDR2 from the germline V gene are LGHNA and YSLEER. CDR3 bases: TGCGCCAGCAGCCCCCTGAGTCCTTTAGCGGATCCTGGGAGCTCCTACAATGAGCAGTTCTTC. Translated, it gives CASSPLSPLADPGSSYNEQFF.

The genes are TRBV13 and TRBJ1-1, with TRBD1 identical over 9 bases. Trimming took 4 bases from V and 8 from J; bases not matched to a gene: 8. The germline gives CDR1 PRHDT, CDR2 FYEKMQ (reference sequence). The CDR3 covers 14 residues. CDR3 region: CASSSHTTGGEAFF. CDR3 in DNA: TGTGCCAGCAGCTCACACACGACAGGGGGGGAAGCTTTCTTT.